This T cell receptor beta chain was identified in a study of Graves' ophthalmopathy and Graves' hyperthyroidism. Ages of hyperthyroidism patients ran from 18 to 65, and their diagnoses were new, under 2 months' duration. Patients were excluded if they had other autoimmune diseases or uncontrolled infections, and likewise if pregnancy or lactation applied. The CDR3 covers 14 residues. V was clipped by 3 bases and J by 3 bases, with 11 bases between them. Germline V gene data show CDR1 as SEHNR and CDR2 as FQNEAQ (reference sequence). The study, taken as a whole, reports: Detected in blood as well were most expanded thyroid clonotypes with frequency above 0.001.

The authors amplified TCR beta CDR3 regions from RNA transcripts. An opening RT-PCR round employed HTBI primers and preceded a second-round multiplex PCR. TCRdb re-analysed the multiplex PCR reads in MiXCR, keeping a single row per CDR3 protein. This sample has some 1.1 million distinct CDR3 sequences, with about 38% found just once. This clonotype occurred many times. Its antigen remains unknown. The receptor was derived from an adult man with Graves' hyperthyroidism. This sequence joins TRBV7-9 and TRBJ1-2, with a tentative D call TRBD1 (5 bases). The sequencing sample was made of peripheral blood or thyroid tissue (not recorded which). CDR3 protein: CASSLTVGDYGYTF. The CDR3 nucleotides are TGTGCCAGCAGCTTGACCGTAGGGGACTATGGCTACACCTTC.